This T cell receptor beta chain is drawn from a study of blood T cell repertoires in COVID-19. Across the whole study: Donors in Cohort 3 counted as recovered after two negative PCRs, clearance, or symptom resolution. Samples came from the United States, Italy and Spain, spanning acute and convalescent COVID-19.

Authors' analysis steps: For nucleated cells, counts were estimated from reference gene primer amplification. Libraries were prepared by immunoSEQ multiplex PCR; TCRdb keeps only in-frame clonotypes and omits some of them. V and J calls plus clone size are reproduced from that table; the DNA served to infer D and trimming. The profile covers roughly 160,000 clones, with around three quarters appearing a single time and around 20% taken by the ten largest. Study members were between 18 and 89 years old and lived in 24 US regions. This clone was observed a handful of times. This clonotype was sampled from a woman aged 70 to 79 in a cohort exposed to, infected with or recovered from COVID-19 (not recorded which). Sequencing was performed on PBMCs or T cells enriched from blood (not recorded which).

CDR3 protein: CASSPRGYTQYF. Written as DNA, the CDR3 is TGTGCCAGCAGCCCCAGGGGCTATACGCAGTATTTT. The rearrangement uses TRBV12-3 or TRBV12-4 and TRBJ2-3; perhaps TRBD1 as D (6 bases). Trimming stripped 6 bases from V and 7 bases from J, with 11 bases between. The CDR3 length is 12 residues.